The present T cell receptor beta chain was sequenced within a study of identifying expanded T cells in peripheral blood. Study-level results: Approximately 1.1 clones differed between technical replicates, versus around 15 and 19 over time. Approximately two-week clone count variance significantly increased as total template count grew.

The count of this clone is one. Its antigen is not identified. TCRdb keeps only in-frame clones here, not all; method: immunoSEQ multiplex PCR. The table lists around 57,000 clones, roughly 86% of them singletons. V gave up 2 bases and J gave up 5 bases, with 6 bases separating them. This CDR3 spans 12 amino acids. The germline CDR1 and CDR2 sequences are SNHLY and FYNNEI. During the collection period, no donor immune events like infections were recorded. The receptor was isolated from a person between 18 and 75 years old in good health. This rearrangement joins TRBV2 to TRBJ2-5; D uncertain. The sample was blood. The CDR3 coding sequence is TGTGCCAGCAGTGAACTAGTGGAGACCCAGTACTTC. Translating gives CASSELVETQYF. Full variable domain (rest looked up from reference TRBV2 and TRBJ2-5): EPEVTQTPSHQVTQMGQEVILRCVPISNHLYFYWYRQILGQKVEFLVSFYNNEISEKSEIFDDQFSVERPDGSNFTLKIRSTKLEDSAMYFCASSELVETQYFGPGTRLLVL.